The sequence of this TCR beta chain was determined in a study of blood T cell repertoires in COVID-19. Assay used: immunoSEQ multiplex PCR; TCRdb lists only in-frame clones, some missing. The profile shows 65,000 to 80,000 clones, more than 80% of them singletons. The CDR3 is made up of 14 amino acids. The V gene end was trimmed by 7 bases and the J gene end by 0 bases; junction bases not matched to a gene: 3. Germline V gene data show CDR1 as MDHEN and CDR2 as SYDVKM. The chain is built from TRBV28 and TRBJ1-1, with 9 bases identical to TRBD1. This clonotype originated in a human donor in a cohort sampled during active COVID-19. Sequenced input: peripheral blood. CDR3: CASTGQGLNTEAFF. In DNA, the CDR3 is TGTGCCAGCACGGGACAGGGACTGAACACTGAAGCTTTCTTT.